This TCR beta chain was sequenced in a study of blood T cell repertoires in COVID-19. Study-wide context: Researchers got acute and convalescent COVID-19 samples from the United States, Italy and Spain.

Measured with immunoSEQ multiplex PCR; TCRdb has only the in-frame clones, and not every one. The sample has about 370,000 clones, roughly 90% seen once; the top ten hold 2.5% to 3.5%. The ends were cut back, 9 bases at V and 8 bases at J, with 25 bases in the middle. CDR3 length: 16 residues. In germline, CDR1 is KGHDR, CDR2 SFDVKD. The TCR comes from a woman in her thirties with COVID-19, enrolled during active disease. The J gene is TRBJ2-1, the V gene TRBV24-1; maybe TRBD2 (7 bases). What was sequenced was peripheral blood. CDR3 in DNA: TGTGCCACCGGAGATTCGGGGGGCCCCCACGGGGATGAGCAGTTCTTC. Translating it yields CATGDSGGPHGDEQFF.